Listed here are 21 T cell receptor beta chains from one sample, sequenced in a study of shared clonotypes between healthy human individuals. TCRdb's copy holds only in-frame clones and misses some; the assay was immunoSEQ multiplex PCR. Of about 180,000 clones listed, about 93% are singletons. The sequencing input was naive CD4+ T cells sorted from blood. Subset described: CD45RA+ positively selected. These TCRs come from a woman in her twenties or thirties in good health.

This chain connects TRBV19 to TRBJ2-5; D gene uncertain. V shed 10 bases and J shed 4 bases, with 10 bases lying between them. The CDR3 runs to 11 residues. CDR1 is LNHDA, CDR2 SQIVND, per germline (reference sequence). The CDR3 DNA reads TGTGCCACCATGCGGCGAGAGACCCAGTACTTC. Translated, it gives CATMRRETQYF.

The chain uses TRBV5-1 and TRBJ1-4; the D is unclear. V shed 1 base and J shed 8 bases, with 9 bases lying between them. Germline V gene sequence: CDR1 SGHRS, CDR2 YFSETQ. This CDR3 region has 13 residues. Here the CDR3 reads CASSLYGSEKLFF. CDR3 bases: TGCGCCAGCAGCTTGTACGGGAGCGAAAAACTGTTTTTT.

The chain carries TRBV27 and TRBJ1-2; weak D call: TRBD1 (5 bases). The ends were cut back, 4 bases at V and 0 bases at J, with 21 bases in the middle. Per the germline V gene, CDR1 is MNHEY and CDR2 is SMNVEV (reference sequence). The CDR3 is made up of 18 amino acids. This chain's CDR3 is CASSSTNTYDRANYGYTF. The DNA for the CDR3 is TGTGCCAGCAGTTCGACGAATACCTACGACAGAGCTAACTATGGCTACACCTTC.

As DNA, the CDR3 is TGCAGCGGGGGACCGGGAGACAATGAGCAGTTCTTC. It yields the protein CSGGPGDNEQFF. The V gene is TRBV29-1, the J gene TRBJ2-1; D possibly corresponds to TRBD2 (6 bases). Germline V gives CDR1 SQVTM, CDR2 ANQGSEA. The CDR3 length is 12 residues. V lost 7 bases to trimming and J lost 5 bases, with 12 bases between them.

This rearrangement joins TRBV6-6 to TRBJ1-2, with a tentative D call TRBD1 (6 bases). V lost 8 bases, J lost 7 bases, and 20 bases lay in between. CDR1 and CDR2 (germline): MNHNY, SVGAGI (reference sequence). CDR3 length equals 14 residues. Here the CDR3 DNA reads TGTGCCAGCTCGGAAGTGGGGGCGGATGGTGGCTACACCTTC. Translating it yields CASSEVGADGGYTF.

The CDR3 region is CASSSTGAGELFF. The DNA for the CDR3 is TGCGCCAGCAGCTCGACAGGGGCCGGGGAGCTGTTTTTT. V usage is TRBV5-1 and J usage is TRBJ2-2; 8 bases fit TRBD1. With 3 bases clipped from V and 6 bases from J, the junction kept 1 base outside the gene matches. The germline gives CDR1 SGHRS, CDR2 YFSETQ. The CDR3 runs 13 residues.

This chain uses TRBV2 with TRBJ2-3; 8 nucleotides align to TRBD1. V dropped 4 bases and J dropped 2; count of bases not matched to a gene: 5. Germline CDR1 and CDR2: SNHLY and FYNNEI. The CDR3 spans 15 residues. This CDR3 is CASSGQGSFTDTQYF. For the CDR3, the DNA is TGTGCCAGCAGTGGACAGGGGAGTTTCACAGATACGCAGTATTTT.

The chain combines TRBV7-9 with TRBJ2-1, with D perhaps assigned TRBD1 or TRBD2 (5 bases each). Germline assignment: CDR1 SEHNR and CDR2 FQNEAQ (reference sequence). Trimming pared 4 bases from V and 10 bases from J, leaving 17 bases between. This CDR3 is 14 amino acids long. The CDR3 here is CASSSQLGVKEQFF. The DNA of the CDR3 is TGTGCCAGCAGCTCTCAACTGGGGGTCAAGGAGCAGTTCTTC.

V gene TRBV5-4 combines with J gene TRBJ2-2; no firm D call. Germline V gene sequence: CDR1 SGHNT, CDR2 YYREEE (reference sequence). The CDR3 spans 12 residues. V was pared by 5 bases and J by 6 bases, with 8 bases between. As DNA, the CDR3 is TGTGCCAGCAGACGGTGGGCCGGGGAGCTGTTTTTT. As protein: CASRRWAGELFF.

This clone was recorded once. The chain uses TRBV7-9 and TRBJ2-5; D is perhaps TRBD2 (5 bases). The CDR3 loop spans 10 amino acids. Germline loops: CDR1 SEHNR, CDR2 FQNEAQ (reference sequence). The V end lost 5 bases, the J end lost 11 bases, and 9 bases lay between the germline ends. The CDR3 region has the DNA TGTGCCAGCAGCACGGACTGGCAGTACTTC. Its translation: CASSTDWQYF. The full variable domain, with the rest looked up from reference TRBV7-9 and TRBJ2-5, is DTGVSQNPRHKITKRGQNVTFRCDPISEHNRLYWYRQTLGQGPEFLTYFQNEAQLEKSRLLSDRFSAERPKGSFSTLEIQRTEQGDSAMYLCASSTDWQYFGPGTRLLVL.

The V gene is TRBV10-3, the J gene TRBJ2-7; TRBD1 matches at 10 bases. J lost 6 bases, V lost 7 bases, and 9 bases had no gene match. There are 14 residues in the CDR3. Germline V CDR1 and CDR2: ENHRY, SYGVKD. CDR3 sequence: CAITRGQGRSEQYF. As DNA, the CDR3 is TGTGCCATCACCCGGGGACAGGGGAGGTCCGAGCAGTACTTC.

CDR3 amino acids: CASSPLKDPSTHGYTF. The CDR3 DNA reads TGTGCCAGCTCACCACTCAAGGATCCCTCAACGCATGGCTACACCTTC. This sequence joins TRBV18 and TRBJ1-2; D is ambiguous. The CDR3 spans 16 residues. The germline gives CDR1 KGHSH, CDR2 LQKENI. Trimming left V 1 base short and J 6 bases short, with 18 bases between.

The sample holds one count of this clone. The chain employs TRBV19 and TRBJ1-1, with 10 nucleotides matching TRBD1. V gave up 5 bases and J gave up 4 bases; unmatched junction bases: 13. From germline, CDR1 is LNHDA and CDR2 SQIVND (reference sequence). The CDR3 runs to 17 residues. As DNA, the CDR3 is TGTGCCAGTAGTGTAATCCGGACAGGGGGACGGGGCACTGAAGCTTTCTTT. Amino acid sequence: CASSVIRTGGRGTEAFF.

This rearrangement joins TRBV2 to TRBJ2-7, with 9 nucleotides matching TRBD1. The CDR3 covers 17 residues. The V gene's germline CDR1 is SNHLY and CDR2 FYNNEI. Trimming took 8 bases from V and 5 from J; bases not matched to a gene: 19. CDR3 bases: TGTGCCAGCTCCTATGACAGGCCCGGGACAGGGTTCCACGAGCAGTACTTC. It codes for CASSYDRPGTGFHEQYF.

The chain has TRBV19 and TRBJ2-5; D remains unclear. The DNA end is more similar to TRBJ2-7, so the J call may be wrong. The CDR3 runs 13 residues. Per the germline V gene, CDR1 is LNHDA and CDR2 is SQIVND (reference sequence). DNA for the CDR3: TGTGCCAGTAGTTCAGGAAGGAGCTACGAGCAGTACTTC. Its translation is CASSSGRSYEQYF.

The chain carries TRBV18 and TRBJ1-4, with D maybe TRBD1 (5 bases). Germline lookup yields CDR1 KGHSH and CDR2 LQKENI. The V gene lost 2 bases and the J gene lost 4 bases, with 8 bases spanning the gap. The CDR3 contains 14 residues. Here the CDR3 reads CASSPAGVNEKLFF. As DNA, the CDR3 is TGTGCCAGCTCACCAGCGGGGGTTAATGAAAAACTGTTTTTT.

This chain joins TRBV5-6 and TRBJ1-1; D gene unclear. Trimming shortened V by 0 bases and J by 0 bases, and 18 bases separated the two germline ends. CDR3 length: 18 residues. Per germline, CDR1 SGHDT and CDR2 YYEEEE. This chain's CDR3 is CASSLESFLDNMNTEAFF. The CDR3 coding sequence is TGTGCCAGCAGCTTGGAGAGTTTCCTTGACAACATGAACACTGAAGCTTTCTTT.

This sequence joins TRBV10-3 and TRBJ2-7; TRBD2 might be the D (5 bases). The CDR3 contains 13 residues. Germline V CDR1 and CDR2: ENHRY, SYGVKD. V lost 6 bases to trimming and J lost 2 bases, with 11 bases between them. CDR3 region: CAISLGLTYEQYF. CDR3 nucleotides: TGTGCCATCAGCCTTGGACTTACCTACGAGCAGTACTTC.

This chain connects TRBV20-1 to TRBJ2-1, with D possibly matching TRBD2 (6 bases). Trimming left V 7 bases short and J 8 bases short, with 12 bases between. The germline gives CDR1 DFQATT, CDR2 SNEGSKA (reference sequence). The CDR3 length is 11 residues. In DNA form, the CDR3 reads TGCAGTGTCATCGGGAGTTATGAGCAGTTCTTC. This codes for CSVIGSYEQFF.

Details on this clone: Other DNA sequences in this specimen translate into the identical CDR3. The V gene is TRBV9, the J gene TRBJ2-7; possible D gene TRBD2, 5 bases. The CDR3 loop spans 14 amino acids. Germline assignment: CDR1 SGDLS and CDR2 YYNGEE. The germline V and J ends were trimmed by 0 bases and 0 bases, with 7 bases remaining between them. The CDR3 here is CASSVVGSSYEQYF. Written as DNA, the CDR3 is TGTGCCAGCAGCGTAGTTGGGAGCTCCTACGAGCAGTACTTC.

V usage is TRBV6-4 and J usage is TRBJ1-4; weak D call: TRBD1 (6 bases). Germline CDR1 and CDR2: MRHNA and SNTAGT. The CDR3 sequence is 14 residues long. The ends were cut back, 7 bases at V and 2 bases at J, with 11 bases in the middle. The CDR3 DNA follows: TGTGCCAGCATCGTGGGGGCGACTAATGAAAAACTGTTTTTT. The encoded protein is CASIVGATNEKLFF.